The 21 T cell receptor beta chains below were found in one sample sequenced in a study of blood T cell repertoires in COVID-19. Profiled with immunoSEQ multiplex PCR; TCRdb holds only in-frame clones, not every one. The sample contains 200,000 or so clones, more than 80% of which appear only once. Sequencing input: PBMCs or T cells enriched from blood (not recorded which). Source of these receptors: a woman between 18 and 30 years old in a cohort exposed to, infected with or recovered from COVID-19 (not recorded which).

This rearrangement joins TRBV11-2 to TRBJ1-3, with 7 positions matching TRBD1. Germline V lookup: CDR1 SGHAT, CDR2 FQNNGV. V lost 5 bases to trimming and J lost 3 bases; unmatched junction nucleotides: 13. The CDR3 is 17 amino acids. CDR3 residues: CASSQSRRGLGGNTIYF. The CDR3 region has the DNA TGTGCCAGCAGCCAAAGTAGGAGGGGGCTTGGTGGAAACACCATATATTTT.

J is TRBJ1-1 and V is TRBV5-1; perhaps TRBD1 as D (5 bases). Germline V gives CDR1 SGHRS, CDR2 YFSETQ. Trimming took 4 bases from V and 4 from J, leaving 14 bases between them. The CDR3 sequence is 14 residues long. The CDR3 loop reads CASSTGESSTEAFF. CDR3 DNA sequence: TGCGCCAGCAGCACGGGGGAATCGTCCACTGAAGCTTTCTTT.

The chain carries TRBV29-1 and TRBJ2-5; TRBD2 agrees at 7 bases. The J segment lost 2 bases and the V segment lost 3 bases, leaving 6 bases of the junction unmatched. CDR1 is SQVTM, CDR2 ANQGSEA, per germline. This CDR3 is 14 amino acids long. Written as DNA, the CDR3 is TGCAGCGTTGATCTGGGGGGGAGGCAAGAGACCCAGTACTTC. Translation gives CSVDLGGRQETQYF.

V usage is TRBV2 and J usage is TRBJ2-2, with no clear D. The CDR3 is 13 amino acids. The V and J ends lost 8 bases and 4 bases respectively, with 11 bases between them. CDR1 is SNHLY and CDR2 is FYNNEI in the germline V gene. CDR3 sequence (DNA): TGTGCCAGCGGTCCGTATAGCACCGGGGAGCTGTTTTTT. Translating it yields CASGPYSTGELFF.

This chain uses TRBV2 with TRBJ1-6, with TRBD1 matching 12 bases. CDR1 is SNHLY, CDR2 FYNNEI, per germline. This CDR3 region has 16 residues. The V and J ends lost 4 bases and 9 bases, in that order; junction bases with no gene match: 7. CDR3 residues: CASSAGWDRGLSPLHF. As DNA, the CDR3 is TGTGCCAGCAGTGCGGGATGGGACAGGGGGCTTTCACCCCTCCACTTT.

This clone showed up just once. The chain has TRBV18 and TRBJ1-1, with a possible D match to TRBD1 (6 bases). Between the trimmed V and J ends, which lost 4 bases and 1 base, there was a span of 7 bases. The CDR3 contains 13 residues. Germline V lookup: CDR1 KGHSH, CDR2 LQKENI. The CDR3 protein is CASSRTANTEAFF. In nucleotides, the CDR3 is TGTGCCAGCTCACGGACAGCGAACACTGAAGCTTTCTTT.

This rearrangement joins TRBV2 to TRBJ2-7; possibly TRBD1 for D (5 bases). V lost 1 base and J lost 0, with 7 bases in between. The CDR3 runs 14 residues. Germline V lookup: CDR1 SNHLY, CDR2 FYNNEI. CDR3 bases: TGTGCCAGCAGTGAAGGGACACACTCCTACGAGCAGTACTTC. It specifies CASSEGTHSYEQYF. The full variable domain, in which reference TRBV2 and TRBJ2-7 provide the parts outside the CDR3, is EPEVTQTPSHQVTQMGQEVILRCVPISNHLYFYWYRQILGQKVEFLVSFYNNEISEKSEIFDDQFSVERPDGSNFTLKIRSTKLEDSAMYFCASSEGTHSYEQYFGPGTRLTVT.

This clone was observed a handful of times. Distinct nucleotide sequences in the sample also encode this CDR3. The gene calls are TRBV18 and TRBJ1-1; possible D gene TRBD1, 5 bases. The V end was cut by 3 bases, the J end by 3 bases, with 8 bases between. The CDR3 sequence is 13 residues long. The germline gives CDR1 KGHSH, CDR2 LQKENI. CDR3 amino acids: CASSPGGDTEAFF. CDR3 in DNA: TGTGCCAGCTCACCCGGGGGGGACACTGAAGCTTTCTTT. The entire variable domain, with the rest obtained from reference TRBV18 and TRBJ1-1, is as follows: NAGVMQNPRHLVRRRGQEARLRCSPMKGHSHVYWYRQLPEEGLKFMVYLQKENIIDESGMPKERFSAEFPKEGPSILRIQQVVRGDSAAYFCASSPGGDTEAFFGQGTRLTVV.

The rearrangement joins TRBV11-3 to TRBJ2-2; 7 nucleotides match TRBD1. J lost 1 base, V lost 5 bases, and 4 bases had no gene match. The CDR3 loop spans 15 amino acids. Germline CDR1 is SGHNT and CDR2 is YENEEA. CDR3 nucleotide sequence: TGTGCCAGCAGCCCGGGACAGTTGAACACCGGGGAGCTGTTTTTT. It encodes CASSPGQLNTGELFF.

This chain connects TRBV7-9 to TRBJ2-7; 7 bases line up with TRBD1. The CDR3 sequence is 14 residues long. Germline V lookup: CDR1 SEHNR, CDR2 FQNEAQ (reference sequence). Unmatched junction bases numbered 6, after V lost 5 bases and J lost 2 bases. Here the CDR3 reads CASSPWTGPYEQYF. In DNA, the CDR3 is TGTGCCAGCAGCCCGTGGACAGGCCCCTACGAGCAGTACTTC.

This chain links TRBV18 with TRBJ2-2; D is perhaps TRBD2 (7 bases). Germline-derived CDR1 and CDR2 are KGHSH and LQKENI. The germline V and J ends were trimmed by 0 bases and 1 base, with 21 bases remaining between them. This CDR3 has 20 amino acids. CDR3 residues: CASSPPERPGGPWNTGELFF. Written as DNA, the CDR3 is TGTGCCAGCTCACCACCGGAAAGACCCGGGGGGCCCTGGAACACCGGGGAGCTGTTTTTT.

The chain combines TRBV29-1 with TRBJ2-1, with 7 bases lining up with TRBD1. Looked up from germline, CDR1 is SQVTM and CDR2 is ANQGSEA. V lost 8 bases, J lost 3 bases, and 4 bases stayed unmatched. CDR3 length equals 12 residues. CDR3: CSIRDSYNEQFF. The CDR3 nucleotides are TGCAGCATACGGGACAGCTACAATGAGCAGTTCTTC.

V is TRBV11-2 and J is TRBJ1-2; tentatively, D is TRBD1 (5 bases). V lost 6 bases and J 2 bases, leaving 16 bases between the germline ends. The germline gives CDR1 SGHAT, CDR2 FQNNGV. The CDR3 length is 15 residues. For the CDR3, the DNA is TGTGCCAGCAGTGCTGTTCAGGGAGGGAACTATGGCTACACCTTC. It codes for CASSAVQGGNYGYTF.

The table lists this clone with a count of one. This chain joins TRBV11-3 and TRBJ1-1; D is unclear. The CDR3 is 11 amino acids. V shed 4 bases and J shed 6 bases, with 6 bases lying between them. In germline, CDR1 is SGHNT, CDR2 YENEEA. CDR3 sequence (DNA): TGTGCCAGCAGCTCTCCGGCTGAAGCTTTCTTT. Translated: CASSSPAEAFF.

The V call is TRBV6-5, the J call TRBJ1-3, with TRBD1 matching 10 bases. The V gene's germline CDR1 is MNHEY and CDR2 SVGAGI. CDR3 size: 13 residues. With V trimmed by 9 bases and J by 5 bases, 4 bases remained unmatched. The chain's CDR3 is CASRTGGRNTIYF. The CDR3 coding sequence is TGTGCCAGTCGGACAGGGGGGAGAAACACCATATATTTT.

The chain links TRBV7-3 to TRBJ2-6; 8 bases map to TRBD1. CDR3 length: 16 residues. Unmatched junction bases numbered 5, after V lost 5 bases and J lost 2 bases. The germline CDR1 and CDR2 sequences are SGHTA and FQGTGA. CDR3 protein: CASSLTGGPGANVLTF. The CDR3 region has the DNA TGTGCCAGCAGCCTTACAGGGGGGCCTGGGGCCAACGTCCTGACTTTC.

This rearrangement joins TRBV12-3 or TRBV12-4 to TRBJ1-2; D call uncertain. The CDR3 covers 8 residues. Deletions cut 8 bases from V and 8 bases from J, with 3 bases between. CDR3: CASEGYTF. For the CDR3, the DNA is TGTGCCAGCGAGGGCTACACCTTC.

The chain uses TRBV27 and TRBJ2-3; maybe TRBD2 (6 bases). This CDR3 is built from 15 residues. Trimming took 8 bases from V and 4 from J, leaving 19 bases between them. Germline V lookup: CDR1 MNHEY, CDR2 SMNVEV (reference sequence). The CDR3 sequence: CASGAGPHAADTQYF. The CDR3 coding sequence is TGTGCCAGCGGTGCGGGACCCCACGCGGCAGATACGCAGTATTTT.

The J gene is TRBJ2-1, the V gene TRBV7-9; D uncertain. Germline lookup yields CDR1 SEHNR and CDR2 FQNEAQ (reference sequence). CDR3 length: 15 residues. The germline V and J ends were trimmed by 7 bases and 6 bases, with 19 bases remaining between them. The CDR3 loop reads CASTPGGSSANEQFF. The CDR3 bases are TGTGCCAGCACCCCTGGCGGTTCCTCTGCCAATGAGCAGTTCTTC.

This clone was detected a few times. This chain joins TRBV1 and TRBJ2-1; the D call TRBD1 from the table was never checked on the DNA. TRBV1 is noted as a pseudogene. The CDR3 length is 15 residues. Here the CDR3 DNA reads TGCACCAGCAGCCAAGTACTATTGACAGGGAATGAGCAGTTCTTC. This codes for CTSSQVLLTGNEQFF.

CDR3 amino acids: CASSQPNGGEGGYTF. CDR3 coding DNA: TGTGCCAGCAGCCAACCGAATGGGGGGGAGGGTGGCTACACCTTC. This chain links TRBV3-1 (or the pseudogene TRBV3-2) with TRBJ1-2, with D possibly matching TRBD1 (5 bases). This CDR3 has 15 residues. Germline V gives CDR1 LGHDT, CDR2 YNNKEL (reference sequence). V lost 2 bases and J 7 bases, leaving 17 bases between the germline ends.